The rows below give T cell receptor beta chains drawn from one sample of a study of cytomegalovirus exposure and HLA in healthy donors. Profiling relied on immunoSEQ multiplex PCR, and the TCRdb table lists in-frame clones only, not all of them. The profile shows about 130,000 clones, 77% of them singletons. Material: PBMCs. Every receptor here comes from a woman aged 55 to 70 in good health and CMV-seronegative. Both conserved end residues are trimmed from each CDR3. The size entry is marked missing in some rows and otherwise reads once, few, many or a size class.

v_gene	j_gene	abundance	CDR3aa
TRBV4-1	TRBJ1-5	few	ASSQGIMSEPQH
TRBV7-9	TRBJ2-7	-	ASSRRGGTGDNYEQY
TRBV7-8	TRBJ2-5	-	ASSLAWTSGGQETQY
TRBV28	TRBJ2-7	-	ASRAGTGVSYEQY
TRBV25-1	TRBJ1-2	few	ASSWGGARDYGYT
TRBV11-2	TRBJ2-1	-	ASSSGTSGRGNEQF
TRBV11-3	TRBJ2-5	once	ASSSNRGGGQETQY
TRBV28	TRBJ2-5	-	ASSFHSQETQY
TRBV6-1	TRBJ1-5	-	ASRTENSNQPQH
TRBV7-9	TRBJ1-4	-	ASSQTTGSKTNEKLF
TRBV5-6	TRBJ1-1	-	ASSLDSGGTEAF
TRBV19	TRBJ2-3	-	ASSMVSGSTDTQY
TRBV7-6	TRBJ1-5	-	ASSLGAGGTFNQPQH
TRBV6-6	TRBJ2-5	-	ASSYRGTGRETQY
TRBV5-1	TRBJ2-1	-	ASSRRSDGTTHNEQF
TRBV5-1	TRBJ2-3	-	ASSTGSRTQY
TRBV27	TRBJ1-1	-	ASSYRGDTEAF
TRBV4-1	TRBJ2-7	-	ASSRLSGTSVAYEQY
TRBV18	TRBJ2-6	-	ASSPFSRDLAGANVLT
TRBV28	TRBJ2-2	-	ASSGRGRTGELF
TRBV5-1	TRBJ2-2	-	ASSLRPTSGTNTGELF
TRBV6-6	TRBJ1-5	-	ASSYAQGNQPQH
TRBV5-1	TRBJ2-6	few	ASRPPMSWSGANVLT
TRBV5-4	TRBJ2-5	-	ASSLAYASGGVRETQY
TRBV30	TRBJ1-5	-	AWSVRQGAQPQH
TRBV7-9	TRBJ1-1	-	ASSFWTGGRLNTEAF
TRBV7-9	TRBJ2-1	-	ASSLTGRQGGNEQF
TRBV5-1	TRBJ2-5	-	ASSHTWVERIIKETQY
TRBV5-1	TRBJ2-2	-	ASSVGLRAAGELF
TRBV28	TRBJ2-1	-	ASSVLGNNEQF
TRBV27	TRBJ2-4	-	ASSFDSLAEKNIQY
TRBV27	TRBJ2-7	-	ASSRSGTGISYEQY
TRBV7-8	TRBJ1-5	-	ASSLVGAYSNQPQH
TRBV7-9	TRBJ2-1	-	ATRTSGYNEQF
TRBV7-9	TRBJ2-7	-	ASSLVAGGAVYEQY
TRBV6-6	TRBJ1-2	-	ASSLTGGEYGYT
TRBV20-1	TRBJ2-7	-	SAGAGYEQY
TRBV30	TRBJ1-4	-	AWMVSDSEKLF
TRBV13	TRBJ2-7	-	ASTSSRGFDEQY
TRBV7-2	TRBJ2-1	few	ASSFYRADEQF
TRBV7-2	TRBJ2-1	-	ASNLDSTSYNEQF
TRBV14	TRBJ1-1	-	ASSPRVRSTTEAF
TRBV6-5	TRBJ1-4	-	ASSYGLTPTNEKLF
TRBV7-9	TRBJ2-2	-	ASSLRGSGGSNTGELF
TRBV28	TRBJ1-1	-	ASSLETRDRGHREAF
TRBV6-5	TRBJ2-2	-	ASSWTVYTGELF
TRBV28	TRBJ1-5	-	ASSLVGSYSGH
TRBV5-1	TRBJ1-3	-	ASSFDGSSSGNTIY
TRBV7-3	TRBJ2-1	few	ASRSTELTYNEQF